What follows are 27 T cell receptor beta chains derived from one specimen sequenced in a study of blood T cell repertoires in COVID-19. The repertoire was sequenced with immunoSEQ multiplex PCR; TCRdb's copy has only in-frame clones and lacks some. The sample records 95,000 to 110,000 clones, 89% being singletons. The sequencing input was peripheral blood. The receptors shown here come from a man aged 40-55 years with active or convalescent COVID-19.

The chain combines TRBV4-3 with TRBJ2-7, with D perhaps matching TRBD2 (5 bases). The CDR3 runs 15 residues. The ends were cut back, 0 bases at V and 4 bases at J, with 13 bases in the middle. Germline V gene lookup returns CDR1 LGHNA and CDR2 YSLEER. The CDR3 loop reads CASSQDHGIEYEQYF. CDR3 coding DNA: TGCGCCAGCAGCCAAGATCACGGGATAGAGTACGAGCAGTACTTC.

The rearrangement uses TRBV7-9 and TRBJ1-3; 8 positions match TRBD1. The CDR3 loop spans 15 amino acids. The germline V gene encodes CDR1 SEHNR and CDR2 FQNEAQ (reference sequence). V trimming: 4 bases; J trimming: 7 bases; junction bases outside the gene matches: 9. CDR3 in amino acids: CASSSLQGAWNTIYF. The CDR3 DNA follows: TGTGCCAGCAGCTCCCTCCAGGGGGCATGGAACACCATATATTTT.

V usage is TRBV7-2 and J usage is TRBJ2-7, with D perhaps matching TRBD2 (5 bases). Germline lookup yields CDR1 SGHTA and CDR2 FQGNSA. The V and J ends lost 0 bases and 3 bases respectively, with 6 bases between them. The CDR3 runs to 13 residues. CDR3: CASSLAAGYEQYF. CDR3 DNA: TGTGCCAGCAGCTTAGCGGCGGGCTACGAGCAGTACTTC.

The chain combines TRBV27 with TRBJ1-2; perhaps TRBD1 as D (5 bases). The CDR3 runs to 12 residues. Looked up from germline, CDR1 is MNHEY and CDR2 is SMNVEV (reference sequence). V was trimmed by 5 bases and J by 5 bases, leaving 9 bases between them. The CDR3 nucleotides are TGTGCCAGCAGTCCCCAGGGTTATGGCTACACCTTC. This sequence encodes CASSPQGYGYTF.

The chain couples TRBV12-3 or TRBV12-4 to TRBJ1-5, with D unclear. This CDR3 has 13 amino acids. Trimming stripped 6 bases from V and 4 bases from J, with 10 bases between. The CDR3 sequence: CASRLVGNQPQHF. CDR3 in DNA: TGTGCCAGCAGACTTGTCGGTAATCAGCCCCAGCATTTT.

The chain is built from TRBV11-3 and TRBJ1-1, with TRBD1 identical over 7 bases. This CDR3 contains 14 residues. The J segment lost 4 bases and the V segment lost 5 bases, leaving 7 bases of the junction unmatched. Germline V gene sequence: CDR1 SGHNT, CDR2 YENEEA. Here the CDR3 reads CASSPQGGSTEAFF. CDR3 bases: TGTGCCAGCAGCCCCCAGGGGGGTTCCACTGAAGCTTTCTTT.

This rearrangement joins TRBV6-5 to TRBJ2-7; no definite D call. V lost 0 bases, J lost 3 bases, and 12 bases lay in between. The CDR3 is 15 amino acids. The germline gives CDR1 MNHEY, CDR2 SVGAGI. CDR3 sequence reads: CASSYSVGSSYEQYF. CDR3 DNA sequence: TGTGCCAGCAGTTACTCGGTGGGTAGCAGCTACGAGCAGTACTTC.

The chain joins TRBV2 to TRBJ2-2; 7 bases fit TRBD1. From germline, CDR1 is SNHLY and CDR2 FYNNEI. V trimming: 6 bases; J trimming: 1 base; junction bases outside the gene matches: 5. The CDR3 is 15 residues long. CDR3 region: CASRTRQGNTGELFF. CDR3 nucleotide sequence: TGTGCCAGCAGGACCCGACAGGGGAACACCGGGGAGCTGTTTTTT.

This rearrangement joins TRBV7-2 to TRBJ2-2; 7 bases are a match to TRBD2. CDR1 is SGHTA, CDR2 FQGNSA, per germline. This CDR3 contains 15 residues. The V and J ends lost 4 bases and 7 bases, in that order; junction bases with no gene match: 9. CDR3 nucleotide sequence: TGTGCCAGCAGCTCCCTAGCGGTCCGGGTCGGGGAGCTGTTTTTT. The encoded protein is CASSSLAVRVGELFF. The full variable domain, rest sourced from reference TRBV7-2 and TRBJ2-2, is GAGVSQSPSNKVTEKGKDVELRCDPISGHTALYWYRQSLGQGLEFLIYFQGNSAPDKSGLPSDRFSAERTGGSVSTLTIQRTQQEDSAVYLCASSSLAVRVGELFFGEGSRLTVL.

V gene TRBV27 combines with J gene TRBJ2-3, with TRBD2 matching 11 bases. Germline values: CDR1 MNHEY, CDR2 SMNVEV (reference sequence). This CDR3 has 16 residues. The junction had 5 bases not matched to a gene; V was cut back by 5 bases and J by 1 base. CDR3 residues: CASSVLAGVGTDTQYF. The CDR3 region has the DNA TGTGCCAGCAGTGTACTAGCGGGAGTTGGCACAGATACGCAGTATTTT.

The chain couples TRBV2 to TRBJ2-2; perhaps TRBD1 as D (6 bases). Germline CDR1 is SNHLY and CDR2 is FYNNEI. The CDR3 covers 12 residues. The ends were cut back, 7 bases at V and 4 bases at J, with 7 bases in the middle. CDR3 amino acids: CASTRGTGELFF. Here the CDR3 DNA reads TGTGCCAGCACCAGGGGCACCGGGGAGCTGTTTTTT.

This chain joins TRBV5-4 and TRBJ2-2; TRBD1 matches 9 bases. This CDR3 has 17 residues. Germline-derived CDR1 and CDR2 are SGHNT and YYREEE (reference sequence). J was trimmed by 5 bases and V by 0 bases; bases with no gene match: 8. CDR3 region: CASSLDAQGAKTGELFF. As DNA, the CDR3 is TGTGCCAGCAGCTTGGACGCACAGGGGGCTAAGACCGGGGAGCTGTTTTTT. Combining the CDR3 with reference TRBV5-4 and TRBJ2-2 gives the whole variable domain ETGVTQSPTHLIKTRGQQVTLRCSSQSGHNTVSWYQQALGQGPQFIFQYYREEENGRGNFPPRFSGLQFPNYSSELNVNALELDDSALYLCASSLDAQGAKTGELFFGEGSRLTVL.

The V gene is TRBV4-3, the J gene TRBJ2-7, with 9 nucleotides matching TRBD2. Germline V gives CDR1 LGHNA, CDR2 YSLEER. This CDR3 has 15 amino acids. V trimming: 1 base; J trimming: 7 bases; junction bases outside the gene matches: 8. CDR3 amino acids: CASSQGLADPWEQYF. The DNA of the CDR3 is TGCGCCAGCAGCCAAGGACTAGCGGACCCTTGGGAGCAGTACTTC.

The V and J genes are TRBV27 and TRBJ1-5, with D possibly matching TRBD1 (6 bases). The V gene lost 0 bases and the J gene lost 7 bases, with 16 bases spanning the gap. Per the germline V gene, CDR1 is MNHEY and CDR2 is SMNVEV (reference sequence). The CDR3 consists of 16 residues. In DNA form, the CDR3 reads TGTGCCAGCAGTTTATCGGGAGGGGGAGGGTACCAGCCCCAGCATTTT. Protein: CASSLSGGGGYQPQHF.

The chain couples TRBV18 to TRBJ2-1; possible D gene TRBD2, 5 bases. Germline V gives CDR1 KGHSH, CDR2 LQKENI. The CDR3 has 15 amino acids. Trimming removed 5 bases at V and 4 bases at J, with 15 bases between. The CDR3 nucleotides are TGTGCCAGCTCAAAGGGCCTCACGGGGTACAATGAGCAGTTCTTC. This encodes CASSKGLTGYNEQFF.

This sequence joins TRBV27 and TRBJ2-7; TRBD1 agrees at 7 bases. V was clipped by 5 bases and J by 2 bases; unmatched bases: 12. CDR3 length: 16 amino acids. The germline gives CDR1 MNHEY, CDR2 SMNVEV (reference sequence). The CDR3 DNA is TGTGCCAGCAGTGACCGGACAGGAGCCCCCCCCTACGAGCAGTACTTC. Translating it yields CASSDRTGAPPYEQYF.

The rearrangement links TRBV28 to TRBJ2-7; 9 bases match TRBD1. The CDR3 consists of 17 residues. CDR1 and CDR2 from the germline V gene are MDHEN and SYDVKM. J was trimmed by 1 base and V by 7 bases; bases with no gene match: 14. The DNA for the CDR3 is TGTGCCAGCACCCTCCTTCACTGGGGACAGGGATCCTACGAGCAGTACTTC. This codes for CASTLLHWGQGSYEQYF. The full variable domain, with the rest looked up from reference TRBV28 and TRBJ2-7, is DVKVTQSSRYLVKRTGEKVFLECVQDMDHENMFWYRQDPGLGLRLIYFSYDVKMKEKGDIPEGYSVSREKKERFSLILESASTNQTSMYLCASTLLHWGQGSYEQYFGPGTRLTVT.

The V and J genes are TRBV7-8 and TRBJ1-4, with 9 bases that match TRBD1. V lost 5 bases, J lost 12 bases, and 10 bases stayed unmatched. Germline CDR1 SGHVS, CDR2 FQNEAQ. This CDR3 region has 14 residues. The CDR3 here is CASSEPGQGLELFF. In DNA form, the CDR3 reads TGTGCCAGCAGCGAGCCGGGACAGGGTTTAGAACTGTTTTTT.

The chain uses TRBV7-9 and TRBJ2-1, with TRBD2 identical over 8 bases. This CDR3 region has 13 residues. After removal of 4 bases from V and 8 bases from J, the junction contained 4 bases not matched to a gene. CDR1 and CDR2 from the germline V gene are SEHNR and FQNEAQ (reference sequence). The CDR3 coding sequence is TGTGCCAGCAGCTACCGGGGGGGCTATGAGCAGTTCTTC. It yields the protein CASSYRGGYEQFF.

The V gene is TRBV19, the J gene TRBJ1-6; 7 nucleotides agree with TRBD1. This CDR3 spans 14 amino acids. V lost 4 bases to trimming and J lost 9 bases; unmatched junction nucleotides: 6. CDR1 and CDR2 (germline): LNHDA, SQIVND (reference sequence). The CDR3 DNA reads TGTGCCAGTAGTAATACAGGGGTAGGTTCACCCCTCCACTTT. It is translated as CASSNTGVGSPLHF.

This chain's CDR3 is CASSGWSADDYEQYF. Written as DNA, the CDR3 is TGTGCCAGCTCGGGTTGGAGCGCCGACGACTACGAGCAGTACTTC. The chain carries TRBV28 and TRBJ2-7; no clear D gene. V was cut by 8 bases and J by 3 bases, with 20 bases left in between. The CDR3 has 15 amino acids. Germline V lookup: CDR1 MDHEN, CDR2 SYDVKM.

The chain couples TRBV9 to TRBJ2-2, with 7 bases fitting TRBD1. Germline values: CDR1 SGDLS, CDR2 YYNGEE. Unmatched junction bases numbered 10, after V lost 0 bases and J lost 5 bases. There are 17 residues in the CDR3. Here the CDR3 reads CASSVGGTVLSTGELFF. The CDR3 DNA is TGTGCCAGCAGCGTAGGGGGGACAGTCCTTTCGACCGGGGAGCTGTTTTTT.

The chain is built from TRBV7-6 and TRBJ2-7, with D tentatively TRBD2 (6 bases). This CDR3 is built from 16 residues. V was clipped by 4 bases and J by 5 bases, with 21 bases between them. From germline, CDR1 is SGHVS and CDR2 FNYEAQ. CDR3 bases: TGTGCCAGCAGCTGGTCCTTCGTCGGTAGCGGAGACGAGCAGTACTTC. Translating gives CASSWSFVGSGDEQYF. Full variable domain (rest looked up from reference TRBV7-6 and TRBJ2-7): GAGVSQSPRYKVTKRGQDVALRCDPISGHVSLYWYRQALGQGPEFLTYFNYEAQQDKSGLPNDRFSAERPEGSISTLTIQRTEQRDSAMYRCASSWSFVGSGDEQYFGPGTRLTVT.

The gene calls are TRBV10-2 and TRBJ1-1; D uncertain. The length of the CDR3 is 14 residues. V was clipped by 6 bases and J by 1 base, with 12 bases between them. The germline gives CDR1 WSHSY, CDR2 SAAADI. CDR3 in amino acids: CASSGVQRNTEAFF. The CDR3 DNA reads as TGCGCCAGCAGCGGGGTCCAAAGGAACACTGAAGCTTTCTTT.

The V gene is TRBV28, the J gene TRBJ1-2, with 8 bases lining up with TRBD1. Germline trimming cut 5 bases from V and 7 bases from J; bases unmatched to any gene: 12. Per the germline V gene, CDR1 is MDHEN and CDR2 is SYDVKM. The CDR3 runs to 15 residues. The CDR3 region has the DNA TGTGCCAGCAGTGCCGGGACAGGTTCAACGAGTGGCTACACCTTC. This codes for CASSAGTGSTSGYTF.

V and J are TRBV19 and TRBJ1-6; a possible D gene is TRBD1 (5 bases). V lost 10 bases and J 9 bases, leaving 16 bases between the germline ends. Germline lookup yields CDR1 LNHDA and CDR2 SQIVND (reference sequence). The CDR3 has 13 residues. The CDR3 coding sequence is TGTGCCACCTCTAAGGGGTATGGTTCACCCCTCCACTTT. This gives the protein CATSKGYGSPLHF.

Concerning this clone itself: Mismatch with germline at one junction end may stem from a read error. The V and J genes are TRBV5-4 and TRBJ1-6; possibly TRBD1 for D (6 bases). Germline CDR1 reads SGHNT; CDR2 reads YYREEE (reference sequence). There are 15 residues in the CDR3. The CDR3 sequence is CASSSATGSASPPHF. In DNA, the CDR3 is TGTGCCAGCAGCTCCGCTACAGGGTCGGCTTCACCCCCCCACTTT.